Listed here are 10 T cell receptor beta chains from one sample, sequenced in a study of CD8+ T cells in alopecia areata. Reverse transcription of extracted RNA yielded cDNA, which provided the sequencing template. Measured with immunoSEQ multiplex PCR; TCRdb has only the in-frame clones, and not every one. The table records more than 100,000 clones, 50% to 55% of them present only once. The treatment was: oral pan-JAK inhibitor, 5-10 mg twice daily. This specimen was CD4+ T cells sorted from blood, taken at week 4, from a patient treated with tofacitinib. Receptors were obtained from a human donor with alopecia areata.

This chain connects TRBV15 to TRBJ2-6; maybe TRBD1 (6 bases). This CDR3 contains 15 residues. V dropped 8 bases and J dropped 1 base, with 12 bases sitting between them. Germline CDR1 and CDR2: LNHNV and YYDKDF (reference sequence). Written as DNA, the CDR3 is TGTGCCACCTTGAAAGGGGGTTCTGGGGCCAACGTCCTGACTTTC. Its protein is CATLKGGSGANVLTF.

V usage is TRBV5-6 and J usage is TRBJ1-6; D unresolved. Germline V gene data show CDR1 as SGHDT and CDR2 as YYEEEE. The CDR3 is 15 amino acids. Trimming cost V 4 bases and J 6 bases, with 14 bases left between them. The chain's CDR3 is CASSPWEGSNSPLHF. The CDR3 region has the DNA TGTGCCAGCAGCCCTTGGGAAGGAAGTAATTCACCCCTCCACTTT.

CDR3 DNA sequence: TGTGCCAGCCGGGTAGAAGGGAACACCGGGGAGCTGTTTTTT. Protein: CASRVEGNTGELFF. The chain has TRBV2 and TRBJ2-2, with D unclear. Per germline, CDR1 SNHLY and CDR2 FYNNEI. The germline V and J ends were trimmed by 8 bases and 1 base, with 11 bases remaining between them. CDR3 length: 14 amino acids.

This clone was picked up a small number of times. The chain is built from TRBV10-1 and TRBJ2-7; 8 bases are a match to TRBD1. After removal of 6 bases from V and 3 bases from J, the junction contained 4 bases not matched to a gene. In germline, CDR1 is WNHNN, CDR2 SYGVQD (reference sequence). The CDR3 is 13 residues long. This chain's CDR3 is CASRSDRDYEQYF. CDR3 sequence (DNA): TGCGCCAGCAGGTCGGACAGGGACTACGAGCAGTACTTC.

The chain recombines TRBV7-2 with TRBJ1-1; no clear D gene. Trimming stripped 1 base from V and 0 bases from J, with 3 bases between. CDR1 and CDR2 (germline): SGHTA, FQGNSA. CDR3 length: 13 residues. CDR3 amino acids: CASSLGMNTEAFF. For the CDR3, the DNA is TGTGCCAGCAGCTTAGGCATGAACACTGAAGCTTTCTTT.

The CDR3 coding sequence is TGTGCTAGTGGTCCCCCGCCGTTCTTC. The encoded protein is CASGPPPFF. This chain joins TRBV12-5 and TRBJ2-1; D ambiguous. The V end lost 5 bases, the J end lost 15 bases, and 8 bases lay between the germline ends. CDR3 length equals 9 residues. Germline V CDR1 and CDR2: LGHNT, FRNRAP.

This rearrangement joins TRBV9 to TRBJ2-3; D unclear. With 7 bases removed from V and 2 bases from J, the gap between germline ends came to 11 bases. The CDR3 length is 13 residues. Germline values: CDR1 SGDLS, CDR2 YYNGEE. CDR3 bases: TGTGCCAGCGGGTTGGGGATCACAGATACGCAGTATTTT. It encodes CASGLGITDTQYF.

The chain couples TRBV5-1 to TRBJ2-2; TRBD2 is a possible D gene (5 bases). Germline V gives CDR1 SGHRS, CDR2 YFSETQ. This CDR3 contains 13 residues. Trimming removed 2 bases from V and 6 bases from J, with 8 bases in between. In nucleotides, the CDR3 is TGCGCCAGCAGCTTTTTGGAGGCCGGGGAGCTGTTTTTT. Its translation is CASSFLEAGELFF.

The chain uses TRBV5-1 and TRBJ2-6; D unclear. V was shortened by 7 bases and J by 0 bases, with 17 bases between the two germline ends. The CDR3 runs 17 residues. From germline, CDR1 is SGHRS and CDR2 YFSETQ. The CDR3 DNA reads TGCGCCAGCTCCGGTATTGCCACCTCCTCTGGGGCCAACGTCCTGACTTTC. It yields the protein CASSGIATSSGANVLTF. Based on the CDR3 plus reference TRBV5-1 and TRBJ2-6, the full variable domain is KAGVTQTPRYLIKTRGQQVTLSCSPISGHRSVSWYQQTPGQGLQFLFEYFSETQRNKGNFPGRFSGRQFSNSRSEMNVSTLELGDSALYLCASSGIATSSGANVLTFGAGSRLTVL.

The chain has TRBV2 and TRBJ2-2; 7 bases are shared with TRBD2. The germline V gene encodes CDR1 SNHLY and CDR2 FYNNEI. The V gene end was trimmed by 7 bases and the J gene end by 6 bases; junction bases not matched to a gene: 11. The CDR3 contains 15 residues. CDR3 sequence: CASTGSAGVAGELFF. The DNA of the CDR3 is TGTGCCAGCACCGGCTCGGCGGGGGTCGCCGGGGAGCTGTTTTTT.